What follows are 21 T cell receptor beta chains derived from one specimen sequenced in a study of T cell responses to AZD1222 COVID-19 vaccine. Sequenced by immunoSEQ multiplex PCR; TCRdb stores in-frame clones only, minus some. Seen here are around 140,000 clones, approximately 92% observed once, and the top ten hold around 3.3%. The material was peripheral blood, obtained 28 days after the second AZD1222 dose. Source of these receptors: an adult who received the AZD1222 COVID-19 vaccine.

The rearrangement links TRBV6-5 to TRBJ1-5; D is unresolved. The CDR3 runs to 12 residues. Trimming removed 8 bases from V and 3 bases from J, with 8 bases in between. CDR1 is MNHEY, CDR2 SVGAGI, per germline. The chain's CDR3 is CASGLFNQPQHF. The DNA for the CDR3 is TGTGCCAGCGGATTATTCAATCAGCCCCAGCATTTT.

This clone showed up just once. The chain combines TRBV5-5 with TRBJ2-2, with D maybe TRBD2 (5 bases). V was cut by 1 base and J by 6 bases, with 13 bases left in between. This CDR3 is 15 amino acids long. Germline CDR1 reads SGHKS; CDR2 reads YYEKEE (reference sequence). CDR3 bases: TGTGCCAGCAGCTTGCCGCGGACCGGGGCCGGGGAGCTGTTTTTT. The encoded protein is CASSLPRTGAGELFF.

This chain connects TRBV5-4 to TRBJ1-1, with 10 bases identical to TRBD1. Germline V CDR1 and CDR2: SGHNT, YYREEE (reference sequence). V gave up 4 bases and J gave up 4 bases; unmatched junction bases: 4. CDR3 length: 14 residues. The CDR3 nucleotides are TGTGCCAGCAGCCTGTGGACAGGGGGCACTGAAGCTTTCTTT. Amino acid sequence: CASSLWTGGTEAFF. Full variable domain (rest looked up from reference TRBV5-4 and TRBJ1-1): ETGVTQSPTHLIKTRGQQVTLRCSSQSGHNTVSWYQQALGQGPQFIFQYYREEENGRGNFPPRFSGLQFPNYSSELNVNALELDDSALYLCASSLWTGGTEAFFGQGTRLTVV.

J is TRBJ2-1 and V is TRBV5-6; D might be TRBD1 (5 bases). There are 13 residues in the CDR3. Germline CDR1 and CDR2: SGHDT and YYEEEE. Trimming cost V 3 bases and J 8 bases, with 12 bases left between them. As DNA, the CDR3 is TGTGCCAGCAGCTCCGGTAGACAGTATGAGCAGTTCTTC. Translated: CASSSGRQYEQFF.

This chain connects TRBV5-1 to TRBJ1-1; D unresolved. Trimming left V 2 bases short and J 1 base short, with 6 bases between. The length of the CDR3 is 13 residues. CDR1 SGHRS and CDR2 YFSETQ come from the germline V gene. The CDR3 spells CASSFSRNTEAFF. The CDR3 DNA is TGCGCCAGCAGCTTCTCGAGGAACACTGAAGCTTTCTTT.

This clone was detected once. The chain is built from TRBV18 and TRBJ2-6; 7 bases are shared with TRBD1. This CDR3 region has 16 residues. J lost 0 bases, V lost 3 bases, and 2 bases had no gene match. CDR1 is KGHSH, CDR2 LQKENI, per germline. The CDR3 sequence is CASSPGTASGANVLTF. CDR3 DNA sequence: TGTGCCAGCTCACCCGGGACAGCCTCTGGGGCCAACGTCCTGACTTTC.

This clone has just one count. This chain uses TRBV3-1 (or the pseudogene TRBV3-2) with TRBJ2-1; TRBD2 matches at 7 bases. V lost 6 bases to trimming and J lost 6 bases; unmatched junction nucleotides: 5. The CDR3 contains 13 residues. Germline assignment: CDR1 LGHDT and CDR2 YNNKEL (reference sequence). CDR3 amino acids: CASRLAGVNEQFF. For the CDR3, the DNA is TGTGCCAGCAGGCTTGCGGGAGTCAATGAGCAGTTCTTC.

The chain couples TRBV7-7 to TRBJ1-2; D unclear. This CDR3 is built from 15 residues. The germline V gene has CDR1 SSHAT and CDR2 FNYEAQ (reference sequence). V lost 8 bases and J 5 bases, leaving 21 bases between the germline ends. The CDR3, as DNA: TGTGCCAGCCTAAATCCCGGGTTTTTGTATTATGGCTACACCTTC. Protein sequence: CASLNPGFLYYGYTF.

This clone was seen just once. V and J are TRBV10-3 and TRBJ2-7, with 13 bases fitting TRBD2. Germline trimming cut 6 bases from V and 1 base from J; bases unmatched to any gene: 3. The length of the CDR3 is 15 residues. The germline CDR1 and CDR2 sequences are ENHRY and SYGVKD. The CDR3 region is CAIRKGLAGSYEQYF. DNA for the CDR3: TGTGCCATCAGGAAGGGACTAGCGGGATCCTACGAGCAGTACTTC.

The V gene is TRBV24-1, the J gene TRBJ1-1; TRBD1 agrees at 9 bases. CDR1 KGHDR and CDR2 SFDVKD come from the germline V gene. J was trimmed by 0 bases and V by 3 bases; bases with no gene match: 1. The CDR3 spans 15 residues. CDR3: CATSDHRGLNTEAFF. In DNA, the CDR3 is TGTGCCACCAGTGATCACAGGGGGCTGAACACTGAAGCTTTCTTT.

This clone was seen a handful of times. The V and J genes are TRBV29-1 and TRBJ1-5, with D uncertain. This CDR3 has 13 residues. V was clipped by 6 bases and J by 7 bases, with 16 bases between them. Germline CDR1 is SQVTM and CDR2 is ANQGSEA. The DNA of the CDR3 is TGCAGCGTCGGAGAGGGCAGGCTACAGCCCCAGCATTTT. It encodes CSVGEGRLQPQHF.

The chain is built from TRBV5-5 and TRBJ2-1; TRBD1 matches at 9 bases. V shed 4 bases, J shed 1 base, and the junction held 6 bases outside the gene matches. The length of the CDR3 is 16 residues. Per the germline V gene, CDR1 is SGHKS and CDR2 is YYEKEE (reference sequence). This chain's CDR3 is CASSRRQGVSYNEQFF. In nucleotides, the CDR3 is TGTGCCAGCAGCCGCAGACAGGGGGTTTCCTACAATGAGCAGTTCTTC.

About this clone itself: Other nucleotide sequences in the sample specify the same CDR3. The chain links TRBV5-1 to TRBJ2-5; TRBD1 agrees at 9 bases. CDR3 size: 14 residues. The ends lost 4 bases at V and 3 bases at J; junction bases unmatched: 4. The germline CDR1 and CDR2 sequences are SGHRS and YFSETQ. The CDR3 DNA follows: TGCGCCAGCAGCATGGGACAGGGTGAAGAGACCCAGTACTTC. This sequence encodes CASSMGQGEETQYF.

This chain connects TRBV7-2 to TRBJ2-7; tentative D call: TRBD1 (6 bases). This CDR3 is 16 amino acids long. Germline V CDR1 and CDR2: SGHTA, FQGNSA. Trimming shortened V by 5 bases and J by 0 bases, and 17 bases separated the two germline ends. Here the CDR3 DNA reads TGTGCCAGCAGCCTACCTCGAGGGGGTGGCTCCTACGAGCAGTACTTC. Amino acids: CASSLPRGGGSYEQYF.

The chain uses TRBV15 and TRBJ2-5, with 7 bases matching TRBD2. There are 13 residues in the CDR3. After removal of 4 bases from V and 7 bases from J, the junction contained 6 bases not matched to a gene. Germline lookup yields CDR1 LNHNV and CDR2 YYDKDF (reference sequence). The CDR3 protein is CATSTPREWTQYF. The CDR3 coding sequence is TGTGCCACCAGCACCCCGCGGGAGTGGACCCAGTACTTC. The full variable domain, rest sourced from reference TRBV15 and TRBJ2-5, is DAMVIQNPRYQVTQFGKPVTLSCSQTLNHNVMYWYQQKSSQAPKLLFHYYDKDFNNEADTPDNFQSRRPNTSFCFLDIRSPGLGDTAMYLCATSTPREWTQYFGPGTRLLVL.

This clone was seen only once. In DNA, the CDR3 is TGTGCCAGCTCACCAGGGCGGGAACTCGAGCAGTACTTC. Translating gives CASSPGRELEQYF. The chain is built from TRBV18 and TRBJ2-7, with D possibly TRBD2 on 6 matching bases. Germline CDR1 KGHSH, CDR2 LQKENI. The V end was cut by 2 bases, the J end by 6 bases, with 11 bases between. The CDR3 spans 13 residues.

The genes are TRBV28 and TRBJ2-3; 10 bases map to TRBD2. The length of the CDR3 is 15 residues. V was clipped by 5 bases and J by 1 base; unmatched bases: 3. Germline CDR1 and CDR2: MDHEN and SYDVKM. The CDR3 region is CASSRGTSGTDTQYF. Written as DNA, the CDR3 is TGTGCCAGCAGTCGGGGGACTAGCGGCACAGATACGCAGTATTTT.

This chain uses TRBV3-1 (or the pseudogene TRBV3-2) with TRBJ2-7; TRBD1 matches 7 bases. Unmatched junction bases numbered 11, after V lost 3 bases and J lost 6 bases. Germline CDR1 reads LGHDT; CDR2 reads YNNKEL (reference sequence). The CDR3 is 15 amino acids. The CDR3 region has the DNA TGTGCCAGCAGCCACATAGGGGGCGCCTCTGCCGAGCAGTACTTC. Its protein is CASSHIGGASAEQYF.

J is TRBJ1-2 and V is TRBV2; no definite D call. The V end lost 4 bases, the J end lost 2 bases, and 5 bases lay between the germline ends. CDR1 is SNHLY and CDR2 is FYNNEI in the germline V gene. This CDR3 contains 12 residues. The CDR3 loop is CASSGDNYGYTF. The CDR3, as DNA: TGTGCCAGCAGTGGCGACAACTATGGCTACACCTTC.

The chain carries TRBV18 and TRBJ2-1; 9 bases map to TRBD1. CDR3 length equals 14 residues. V gave up 2 bases and J gave up 5 bases; unmatched junction bases: 1. CDR1 and CDR2 (germline): KGHSH, LQKENI. CDR3 in DNA: TGTGCCAGCTCACCAAGGACAGGGGACAATGAGCAGTTCTTC. This encodes CASSPRTGDNEQFF.

This chain uses TRBV5-6 with TRBJ2-1; 7 nucleotides line up with TRBD2. Germline trimming cut 4 bases from V and 8 bases from J; bases unmatched to any gene: 18. This CDR3 region has 17 residues. Germline lookup yields CDR1 SGHDT and CDR2 YYEEEE. CDR3 sequence (DNA): TGTGCCAGCAGCCCTGGGTGGGCGGGAGAGGGAATAGATGAGCAGTTCTTC. This translates into CASSPGWAGEGIDEQFF.